This T cell receptor beta chain was recorded in a study of blood T cell repertoires in COVID-19. The wider study: Material from acute and convalescent COVID-19 was sourced from the United States, Italy and Spain.

Per the germline V gene, CDR1 is SNHLY and CDR2 is FYNNEI. V was clipped by 3 bases and J by 8 bases; unmatched bases: 5. The CDR3 is made up of 13 amino acids. Seattle's enrolled individuals joined amid active infection and were then monitored longitudinally. Original methodology: Amplification of reference gene primers was used by the study to estimate nucleated cell counts. Clones were read by immunoSEQ multiplex PCR, and TCRdb kept only the in-frame ones, dropping some. D and trimming were read from the DNA, whereas the V and J calls and clone size are those reported in that table. The sample includes 150,000 to 200,000 clones, 80% to 85% of them seen just once.

The clonotype originates from a woman aged 70 to 79 with COVID-19, enrolled during active disease. The chain uses TRBV2 and TRBJ1-2, with 8 positions matching TRBD1. The specimen was peripheral blood. CDR3 region: CASSEARGQGYTF. The CDR3 nucleotides read TGTGCCAGCAGTGAGGCCAGGGGGCAGGGCTACACCTTC.